The clone carrying this T cell receptor beta chain was seen repeatedly, ten times or more. The data were obtained in a study of T cells in Graves' hyperthyroidism and ophthalmopathy. From RNA transcripts, TCR beta CDR3 regions were amplified. An initial round of RT-PCR targeting the TCR CDR3 relied on the HTBI primer set. One entry per CDR3 protein results from TCRdb running MiXCR on the multiplex PCR reads. Counted here are approximately 520,000 distinct CDR3 sequences, 20% occurring once; the ten biggest clones make up around a quarter. The sequencing input was blood. This TCR was recovered from a man between 18 and 35 years old with Graves' hyperthyroidism.

Here the CDR3 reads CASSGGDNQPQHF. CDR3 in DNA: TGTGCCAGCAGTGGAGGGGACAATCAGCCCCAGCATTTT. The V and J genes are TRBV2 and TRBJ1-5; D perhaps matches TRBD1 (5 bases). The CDR3 extends over 13 amino acids. The ends were cut back, 4 bases at V and 3 bases at J, with 7 bases in the middle. CDR1 is SNHLY and CDR2 is FYNNEI in the germline V gene.